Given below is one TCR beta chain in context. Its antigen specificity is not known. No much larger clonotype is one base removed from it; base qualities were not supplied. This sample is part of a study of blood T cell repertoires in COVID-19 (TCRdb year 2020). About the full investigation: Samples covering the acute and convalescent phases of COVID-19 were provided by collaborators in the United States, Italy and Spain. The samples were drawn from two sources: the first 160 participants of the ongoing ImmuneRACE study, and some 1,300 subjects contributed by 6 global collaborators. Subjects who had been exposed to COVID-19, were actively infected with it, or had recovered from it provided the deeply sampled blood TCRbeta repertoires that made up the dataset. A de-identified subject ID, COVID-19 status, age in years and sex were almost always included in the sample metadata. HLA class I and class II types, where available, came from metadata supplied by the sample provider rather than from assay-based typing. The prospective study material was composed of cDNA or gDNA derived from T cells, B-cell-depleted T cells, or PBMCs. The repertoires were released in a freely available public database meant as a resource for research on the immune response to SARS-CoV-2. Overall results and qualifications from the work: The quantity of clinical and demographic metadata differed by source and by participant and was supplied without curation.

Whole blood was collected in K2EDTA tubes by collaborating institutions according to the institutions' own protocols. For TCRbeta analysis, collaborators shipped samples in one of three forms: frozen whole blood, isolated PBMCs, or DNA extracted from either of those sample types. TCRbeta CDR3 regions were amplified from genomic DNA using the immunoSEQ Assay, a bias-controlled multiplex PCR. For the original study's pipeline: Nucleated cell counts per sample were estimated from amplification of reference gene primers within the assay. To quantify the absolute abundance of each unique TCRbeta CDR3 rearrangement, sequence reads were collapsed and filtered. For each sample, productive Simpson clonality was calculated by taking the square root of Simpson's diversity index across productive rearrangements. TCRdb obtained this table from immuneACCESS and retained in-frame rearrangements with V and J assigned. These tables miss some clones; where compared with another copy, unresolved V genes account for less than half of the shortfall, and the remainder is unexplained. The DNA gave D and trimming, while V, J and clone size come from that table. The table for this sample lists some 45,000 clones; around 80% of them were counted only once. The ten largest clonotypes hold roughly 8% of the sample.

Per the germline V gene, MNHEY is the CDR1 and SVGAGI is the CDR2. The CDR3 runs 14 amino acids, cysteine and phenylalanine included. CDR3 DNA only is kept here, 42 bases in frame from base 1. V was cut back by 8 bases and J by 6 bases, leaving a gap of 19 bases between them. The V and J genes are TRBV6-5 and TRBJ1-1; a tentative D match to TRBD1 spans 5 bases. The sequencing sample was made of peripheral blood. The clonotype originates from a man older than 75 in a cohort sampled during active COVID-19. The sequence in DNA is TGTGCCAGCGGGAGGGATGAAAAAGGGGCTGAAGCTTTCTTT. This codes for CASGRDEKGAEAFF.